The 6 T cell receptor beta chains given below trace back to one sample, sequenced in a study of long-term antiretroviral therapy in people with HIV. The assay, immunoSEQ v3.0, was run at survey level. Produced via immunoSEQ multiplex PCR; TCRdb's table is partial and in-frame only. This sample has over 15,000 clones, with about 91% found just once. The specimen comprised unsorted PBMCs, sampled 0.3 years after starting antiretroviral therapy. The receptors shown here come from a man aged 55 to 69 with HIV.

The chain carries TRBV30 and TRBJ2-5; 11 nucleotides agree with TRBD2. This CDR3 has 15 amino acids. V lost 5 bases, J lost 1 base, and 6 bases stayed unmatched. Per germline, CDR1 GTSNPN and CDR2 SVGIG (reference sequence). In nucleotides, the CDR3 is TGTGCCTGGCAGACTAGCGGGGCCCCCCAAGAGACCCAGTACTTC. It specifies CAWQTSGAPQETQYF.

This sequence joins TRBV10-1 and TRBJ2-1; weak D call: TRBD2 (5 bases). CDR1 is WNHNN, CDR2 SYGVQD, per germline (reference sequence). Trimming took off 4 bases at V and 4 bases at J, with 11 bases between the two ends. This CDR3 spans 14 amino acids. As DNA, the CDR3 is TGCGCCAGCAGTGGCCGGGATCCATACAATGAGCAGTTCTTC. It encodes CASSGRDPYNEQFF.

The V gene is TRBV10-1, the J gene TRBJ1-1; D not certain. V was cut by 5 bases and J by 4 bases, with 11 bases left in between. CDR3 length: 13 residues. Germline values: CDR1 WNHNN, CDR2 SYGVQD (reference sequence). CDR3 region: CASSRPGSTEAFF. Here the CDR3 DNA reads TGCGCCAGCAGTCGCCCGGGTAGCACTGAAGCTTTCTTT.

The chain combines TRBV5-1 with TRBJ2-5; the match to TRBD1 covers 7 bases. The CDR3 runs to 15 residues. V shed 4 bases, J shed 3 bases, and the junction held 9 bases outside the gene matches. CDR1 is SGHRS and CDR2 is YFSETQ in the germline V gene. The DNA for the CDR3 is TGCGCCAGCAGCCCGGGACAGATAGAAAAAGAGACCCAGTACTTC. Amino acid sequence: CASSPGQIEKETQYF.

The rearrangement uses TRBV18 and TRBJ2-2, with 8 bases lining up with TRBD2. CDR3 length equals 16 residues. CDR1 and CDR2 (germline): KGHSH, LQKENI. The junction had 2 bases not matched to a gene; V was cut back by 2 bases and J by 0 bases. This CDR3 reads CASSPNSGTNTGELFF. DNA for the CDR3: TGTGCCAGCTCACCAAATAGCGGGACGAACACCGGGGAGCTGTTTTTT.

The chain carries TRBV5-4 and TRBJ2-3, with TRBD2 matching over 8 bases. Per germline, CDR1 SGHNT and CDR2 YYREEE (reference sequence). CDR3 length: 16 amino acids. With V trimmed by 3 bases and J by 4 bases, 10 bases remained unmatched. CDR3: CASSSEETSVADTQYF. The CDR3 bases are TGTGCCAGCAGCTCCGAAGAGACTAGCGTCGCAGATACGCAGTATTTT.